Detailed here is one T cell receptor beta chain. Measured with immunoSEQ multiplex PCR; TCRdb has only the in-frame clones, and not every one. The profile shows about 310,000 clones, 89% of them singletons. This record comes from a study of blood T cell repertoires in COVID-19. The CDR3 has 13 residues. The V segment lost 9 bases and the J segment 5 bases; nucleotides outside the gene matches: 5. Germline CDR1 and CDR2: MNHEY and SVGAGI. This TCR came from a woman in her 40s who had recovered from COVID-19. The sequencing input was PBMCs or T cells enriched from blood (not recorded which). V gene TRBV6-5 combines with J gene TRBJ2-2; 8 bases align to TRBD1. CDR3 nucleotide sequence: TGTGCCAGTCGACAGGGGTGGACCGGGGAGCTGTTTTTT. Its protein is CASRQGWTGELFF.